The rows below give T cell receptor beta chains drawn from one sample of a study of T cells in Graves' hyperthyroidism and ophthalmopathy. TCRdb itself ran the multiplex PCR reads through MiXCR, one entry per CDR3 protein. Here the sample spans roughly 500,000 distinct CDR3 sequences, approximately 24% being singletons. The material sequenced was blood. These receptor sequences come from a young woman with Graves' ophthalmopathy. Both conserved end residues are part of each CDR3. The D gene is left open where the match is weak. Rows may omit the clone size; those that give it use once, few, many or a size class.

v_call: TRBV6-5; d_call: NA; clone_size: many; j_call: TRBJ1-1; cdr3_aa: CATWGSTEAFF; cdr3_nt: TGTGCCACCTGGGGTAGCACTGAAGCTTTCTTT
v_call: TRBV11-2; d_call: NA; clone_size: many; j_call: TRBJ1-2; cdr3_aa: CASSPDGRPTNYGYTF; cdr3_nt: TGTGCCAGCAGCCCCGACGGGAGGCCTACTAACTATGGCTACACCTTC
v_call: TRBV28; d_call: TRBD1; clone_size: many; j_call: TRBJ1-1; cdr3_aa: CASSPGTDTEAFF; cdr3_nt: TGTGCCAGCAGTCCTGGGACAGACACTGAAGCTTTCTTT
v_call: TRBV12-3/TRBV12-4; d_call: NA; clone_size: few; j_call: TRBJ2-7; cdr3_aa: CASSLESIAAYEQYF; cdr3_nt: TGTGCCAGCAGTTTAGAATCGATTGCCGCCTACGAGCAGTACTTC
v_call: TRBV7-9; d_call: NA; clone_size: many; j_call: TRBJ1-1; cdr3_aa: CASSLKAGWNTEAFF; cdr3_nt: TGTGCCAGCAGCTTAAAGGCAGGCTGGAACACTGAAGCTTTCTTT
v_call: TRBV30; d_call: TRBD1; clone_size: many; j_call: TRBJ2-7; cdr3_aa: CAWGTGADYEQYF; cdr3_nt: TGTGCCTGGGGGACAGGCGCGGACTACGAGCAGTACTTC
v_call: TRBV7-6; d_call: TRBD1; clone_size: many; j_call: TRBJ1-1; cdr3_aa: CASSFEPTGKDTEAFF; cdr3_nt: TGTGCCAGCAGCTTCGAACCGACAGGGAAGGACACTGAAGCTTTCTTT
v_call: TRBV12-3/TRBV12-4; d_call: NA; clone_size: many; j_call: TRBJ2-7; cdr3_aa: CASSFDSYYEQYF; cdr3_nt: TGTGCCAGCAGTTTCGACAGTTACTACGAGCAGTACTTC
v_call: TRBV3-1; d_call: NA; clone_size: NA; j_call: TRBJ2-5; cdr3_aa: CASSQVVGQETQYF; cdr3_nt: TGTGCCAGCAGCCAAGTTGTTGGCCAAGAGACCCAGTACTTC
v_call: TRBV11-3; d_call: TRBD1; clone_size: NA; j_call: TRBJ2-4; cdr3_aa: CASSSDRGIKYF; cdr3_nt: TGTGCCAGCAGCTCGGACAGGGGGATTAAGTACTTC
v_call: TRBV18; d_call: NA; clone_size: NA; j_call: TRBJ1-3; cdr3_aa: CASSPTRRSGNTIYF; cdr3_nt: TGTGCCAGCTCACCAACTCGAAGGTCTGGAAACACCATATATTTT
v_call: TRBV28; d_call: NA; clone_size: many; j_call: TRBJ1-1; cdr3_aa: CASSSPTGEAFF; cdr3_nt: TGTGCCAGCAGTTCACCTACAGGTGAAGCTTTCTTT
v_call: TRBV15; d_call: NA; clone_size: many; j_call: TRBJ2-2; cdr3_aa: CATGRGERTGELFF; cdr3_nt: TGTGCCACCGGCAGGGGGGAGAGGACCGGGGAGCTGTTTTTT
v_call: TRBV20-1; d_call: NA; clone_size: few; j_call: TRBJ1-5; cdr3_aa: CSASCQGQQPQHF; cdr3_nt: TGCAGTGCTAGCTGTCAGGGTCAACAGCCCCAGCATTTT
v_call: TRBV5-1; d_call: TRBD1; clone_size: many; j_call: TRBJ2-5; cdr3_aa: CASSIGQGLLAAETQYF; cdr3_nt: TGCGCCAGCAGCATAGGACAGGGACTTTTGGCTGCAGAGACCCAGTACTTC
v_call: TRBV7-2; d_call: NA; clone_size: many; j_call: TRBJ1-1; cdr3_aa: CASSFGPGDEAFF; cdr3_nt: TGTGCCAGCAGCTTTGGGCCGGGCGATGAAGCTTTCTTT
v_call: TRBV5-1; d_call: TRBD2; clone_size: NA; j_call: TRBJ2-5; cdr3_aa: CASSLWRGTQETQYF; cdr3_nt: TGCGCCAGCAGCTTATGGCGGGGGACCCAAGAGACCCAGTACTTC
v_call: TRBV11-2; d_call: NA; clone_size: few; j_call: TRBJ2-3; cdr3_aa: CASSSTHLGLVSTDTQYF; cdr3_nt: TGTGCCAGCAGCTCCACCCACCTGGGGCTAGTCAGCACAGATACGCAGTATTTT
v_call: TRBV2; d_call: NA; clone_size: many; j_call: TRBJ2-5; cdr3_aa: CASSESVGVTQYF; cdr3_nt: TGTGCCAGCAGTGAATCGGTTGGGGTTACCCAGTACTTC
v_call: TRBV29-1; d_call: TRBD1; clone_size: many; j_call: TRBJ2-5; cdr3_aa: CSSGQGAGETQYF; cdr3_nt: TGCAGCTCCGGACAGGGGGCAGGGGAGACCCAGTACTTC
v_call: TRBV20-1; d_call: NA; clone_size: many; j_call: TRBJ1-2; cdr3_aa: CSARVGSNTQGHYGYTF; cdr3_nt: TGCAGTGCTAGAGTTGGCAGCAACACTCAGGGGCACTATGGCTACACCTTC
v_call: TRBV6-1; d_call: NA; clone_size: many; j_call: TRBJ1-6; cdr3_aa: CASSRGLHNSPLHF; cdr3_nt: TGTGCCAGCAGTCGGGGGTTACATAATTCACCCCTCCACTTT
v_call: TRBV7-2; d_call: NA; clone_size: few; j_call: TRBJ2-7; cdr3_aa: CASSPLGGGGYEQYF; cdr3_nt: TGTGCCAGCAGCCCCTTGGGGGGCGGGGGTTACGAGCAGTACTTC
v_call: TRBV28; d_call: NA; clone_size: NA; j_call: TRBJ1-2; cdr3_aa: CASRAGVGHPNYGYTF; cdr3_nt: TGTGCCAGCAGAGCGGGGGTGGGGCACCCAAACTATGGCTACACCTTC
v_call: TRBV25-1; d_call: NA; clone_size: many; j_call: TRBJ1-2; cdr3_aa: CASSDERGYGYTF; cdr3_nt: TGTGCCAGCAGTGATGAGAGGGGCTATGGCTACACCTTC
v_call: TRBV5-1; d_call: NA; clone_size: NA; j_call: TRBJ2-3; cdr3_aa: CASTRLDVRTDTQYF; cdr3_nt: TGCGCCAGCACGAGGTTGGACGTCCGGACAGATACGCAGTATTTT
v_call: TRBV6-4; d_call: TRBD1; clone_size: NA; j_call: TRBJ2-7; cdr3_aa: CASSDKTGESSYEQYF; cdr3_nt: TGTGCCAGCAGTGACAAGACAGGGGAGAGCTCCTACGAGCAGTACTTC
v_call: TRBV6-9; d_call: NA; clone_size: many; j_call: TRBJ1-2; cdr3_aa: CASSYSTGGHYGYTF; cdr3_nt: TGTGCCAGCAGTTATTCGACAGGAGGTCACTATGGCTACACCTTC
v_call: TRBV7-2; d_call: NA; clone_size: NA; j_call: TRBJ2-7; cdr3_aa: CASSLDLGHYEQYF; cdr3_nt: TGTGCCAGCAGCTTGGACCTGGGGCACTACGAGCAGTACTTC
v_call: TRBV6-5; d_call: NA; clone_size: few; j_call: TRBJ1-1; cdr3_aa: CASSYSIETEAFF; cdr3_nt: TGTGCCAGCAGTTACTCGATTGAAACTGAAGCTTTCTTT
v_call: TRBV4-1; d_call: NA; clone_size: once; j_call: TRBJ2-5; cdr3_aa: CASSQNRWTGETQYF; cdr3_nt: TGCGCCAGCAGCCAAAATAGGTGGACGGGGGAGACCCAGTACTTC
v_call: TRBV6-6; d_call: NA; clone_size: NA; j_call: TRBJ2-7; cdr3_aa: CASGIGRHEQYF; cdr3_nt: TGTGCCAGCGGGATAGGTAGACACGAGCAGTACTTC
v_call: TRBV6-2/TRBV6-3; d_call: NA; clone_size: many; j_call: TRBJ2-2; cdr3_aa: CASSRGEAGELFF; cdr3_nt: TGTGCCAGCAGCCGCGGGGAGGCCGGGGAGCTGTTTTTT
v_call: TRBV12-3/TRBV12-4; d_call: NA; clone_size: few; j_call: TRBJ1-1; cdr3_aa: CASSLDTGSGTEAFF; cdr3_nt: TGTGCCAGCAGTTTGGACACAGGGAGCGGGACTGAAGCTTTCTTT